This note documents a single T cell receptor beta chain sequence. Amplification of TCR beta CDR3 regions was performed using RNA transcripts as template. The TCR CDR3 was amplified in a first-round RT-PCR using the HTBI primer set. TCRdb fed the multiplex PCR reads into MiXCR, producing one record per CDR3 protein. The table includes roughly 740,000 distinct CDR3 sequences, about a sixth detected once. The entry originates in a study of T cells in Graves' hyperthyroidism and ophthalmopathy. Trimming cost V 3 bases and J 3 bases; bases outside gene matches: 5. The CDR3 extends over 13 amino acids. Germline CDR1 DFQATT, CDR2 SNEGSKA (reference sequence). With a duration under 2 months, the hyperthyroidism was newly diagnosed in patients aged 18 to 65.

This chain uses TRBV20-1 with TRBJ2-7, with 7 bases that match TRBD1. Material for sequencing was blood. The sequence derives from a young man with Graves' hyperthyroidism. CDR3 region: CSARGTDNYEQYF. DNA for the CDR3: TGCAGTGCTAGGGGGACAGACAACTACGAGCAGTACTTC.